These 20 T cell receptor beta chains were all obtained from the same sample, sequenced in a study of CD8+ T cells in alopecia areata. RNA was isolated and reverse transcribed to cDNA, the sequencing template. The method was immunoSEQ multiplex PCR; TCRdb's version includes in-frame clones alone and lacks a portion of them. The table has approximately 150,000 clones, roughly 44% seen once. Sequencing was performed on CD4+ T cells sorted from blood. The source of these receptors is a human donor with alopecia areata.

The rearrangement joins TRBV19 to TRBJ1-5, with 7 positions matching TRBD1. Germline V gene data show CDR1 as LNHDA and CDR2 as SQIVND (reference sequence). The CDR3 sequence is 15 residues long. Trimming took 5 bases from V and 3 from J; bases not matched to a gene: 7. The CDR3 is CASSSSGTVNQPQHF. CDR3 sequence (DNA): TGTGCCAGTAGTTCTTCCGGGACAGTCAATCAGCCCCAGCATTTT. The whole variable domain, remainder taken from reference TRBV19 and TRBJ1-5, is DGGITQSPKYLFRKEGQNVTLSCEQNLNHDAMYWYRQDPGQGLRLIYYSQIVNDFQKGDIAEGYSVSREKKESFPLTVTSAQKNPTAFYLCASSSSGTVNQPQHFGDGTRLSIL.

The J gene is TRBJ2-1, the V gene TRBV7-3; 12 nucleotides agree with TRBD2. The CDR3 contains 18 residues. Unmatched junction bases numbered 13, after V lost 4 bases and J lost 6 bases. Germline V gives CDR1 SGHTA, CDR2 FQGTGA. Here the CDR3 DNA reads TGTGCCAGCAGCTCACTCCTACTATCTAGCGGGAGGGCCAATGAGCAGTTCTTC. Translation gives CASSSLLLSSGRANEQFF.

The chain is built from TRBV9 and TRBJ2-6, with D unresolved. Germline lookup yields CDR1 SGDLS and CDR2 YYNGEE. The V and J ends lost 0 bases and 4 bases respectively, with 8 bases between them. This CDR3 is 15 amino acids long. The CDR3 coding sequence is TGTGCCAGCAGCGTAGACCCATCGGGGGCCAACGTCCTGACTTTC. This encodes CASSVDPSGANVLTF.

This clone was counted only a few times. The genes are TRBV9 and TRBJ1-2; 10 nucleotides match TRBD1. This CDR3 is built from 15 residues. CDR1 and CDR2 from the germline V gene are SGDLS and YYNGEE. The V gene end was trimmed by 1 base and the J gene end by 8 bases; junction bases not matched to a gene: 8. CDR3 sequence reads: CASSVSGTGDRGYTF. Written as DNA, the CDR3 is TGTGCCAGCAGCGTATCCGGGACAGGGGACCGCGGCTACACCTTC.

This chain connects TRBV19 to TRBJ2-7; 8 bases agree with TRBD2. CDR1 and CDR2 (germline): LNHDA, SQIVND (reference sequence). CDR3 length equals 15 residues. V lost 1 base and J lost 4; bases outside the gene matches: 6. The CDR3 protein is CASSIGLAQPYEQYF. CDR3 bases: TGTGCCAGTAGTATAGGACTAGCGCAACCATACGAGCAGTACTTC.

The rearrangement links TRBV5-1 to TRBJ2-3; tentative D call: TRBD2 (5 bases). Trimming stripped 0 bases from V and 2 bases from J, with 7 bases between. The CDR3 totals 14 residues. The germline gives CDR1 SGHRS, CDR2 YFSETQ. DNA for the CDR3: TGCGCCAGCAGCTTGGATAGCGTCACAGATACGCAGTATTTT. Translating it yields CASSLDSVTDTQYF.

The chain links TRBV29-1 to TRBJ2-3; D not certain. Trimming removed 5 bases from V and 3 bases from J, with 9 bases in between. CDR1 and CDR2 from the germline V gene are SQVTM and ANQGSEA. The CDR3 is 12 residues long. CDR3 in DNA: TGCAGCGTTCTGAGCCTAACAGATACGCAGTATTTT. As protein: CSVLSLTDTQYF.

CDR3 region: CAWSPGGSLEQFF. The DNA for the CDR3 is TGTGCCTGGAGTCCTGGCGGGAGTTTGGAGCAGTTCTTC. The V call is TRBV30, the J call TRBJ2-1; TRBD2 aligns across 7 bases. V shed 2 bases, J shed 10 bases, and the junction held 8 bases outside the gene matches. The CDR3 loop spans 13 amino acids. CDR1 and CDR2 from the germline V gene are GTSNPN and SVGIG (reference sequence).

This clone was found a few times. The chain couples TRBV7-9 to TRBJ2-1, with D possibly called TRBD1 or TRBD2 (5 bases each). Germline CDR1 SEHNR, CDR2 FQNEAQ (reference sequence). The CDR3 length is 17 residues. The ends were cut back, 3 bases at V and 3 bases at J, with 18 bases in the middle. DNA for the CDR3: TGTGCCAGCAGCTTGAGTGGTCTTCGGGACGACTACAATGAGCAGTTCTTC. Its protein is CASSLSGLRDDYNEQFF.

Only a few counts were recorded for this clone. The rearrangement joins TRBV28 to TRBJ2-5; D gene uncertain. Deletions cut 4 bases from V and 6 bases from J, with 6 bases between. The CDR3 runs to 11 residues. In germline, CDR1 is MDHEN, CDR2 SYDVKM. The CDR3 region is CASSYGQTQYF. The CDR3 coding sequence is TGTGCCAGCAGTTACGGGCAGACCCAGTACTTC.

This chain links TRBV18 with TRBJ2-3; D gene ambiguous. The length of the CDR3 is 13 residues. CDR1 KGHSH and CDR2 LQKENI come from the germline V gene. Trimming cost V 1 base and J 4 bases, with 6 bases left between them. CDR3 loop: CASSPLRADTQYF. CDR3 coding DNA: TGTGCCAGCTCACCACTCCGAGCAGATACGCAGTATTTT.

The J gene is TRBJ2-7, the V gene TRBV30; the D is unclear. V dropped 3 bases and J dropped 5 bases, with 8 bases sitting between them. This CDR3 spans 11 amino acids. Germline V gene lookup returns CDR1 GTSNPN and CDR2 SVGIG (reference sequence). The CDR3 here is CAWRQRDEQYF. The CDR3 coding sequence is TGTGCCTGGAGACAAAGGGACGAGCAGTACTTC.

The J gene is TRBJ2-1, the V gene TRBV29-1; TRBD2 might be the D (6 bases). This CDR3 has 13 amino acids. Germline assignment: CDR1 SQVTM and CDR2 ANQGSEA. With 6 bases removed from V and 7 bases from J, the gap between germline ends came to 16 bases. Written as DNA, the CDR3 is TGCAGCGTCGTTAGCGGTAAGATTAATGAGCAGTTCTTC. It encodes CSVVSGKINEQFF.

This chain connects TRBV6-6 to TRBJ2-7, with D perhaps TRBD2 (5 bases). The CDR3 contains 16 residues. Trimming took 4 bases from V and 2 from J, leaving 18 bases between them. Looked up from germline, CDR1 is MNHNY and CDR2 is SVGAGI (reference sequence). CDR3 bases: TGTGCCAGCAGTTCCCTACCAGCTAGCAGTACCTACGAGCAGTACTTC. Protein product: CASSSLPASSTYEQYF.

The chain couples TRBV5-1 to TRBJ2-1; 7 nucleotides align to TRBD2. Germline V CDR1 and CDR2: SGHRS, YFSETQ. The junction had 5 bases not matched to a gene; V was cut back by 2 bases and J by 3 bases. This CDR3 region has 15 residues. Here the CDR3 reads CASSLTGLFYNEQFF. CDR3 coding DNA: TGCGCCAGCAGCTTAACGGGACTATTCTACAATGAGCAGTTCTTC.

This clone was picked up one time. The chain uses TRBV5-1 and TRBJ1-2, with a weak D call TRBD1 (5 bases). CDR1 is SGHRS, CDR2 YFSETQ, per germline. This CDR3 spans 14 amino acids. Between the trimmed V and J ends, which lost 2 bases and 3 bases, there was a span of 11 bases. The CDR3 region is CASSFLTADYGYTF. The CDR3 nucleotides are TGCGCCAGCAGCTTCCTGACAGCGGACTATGGCTACACCTTC.

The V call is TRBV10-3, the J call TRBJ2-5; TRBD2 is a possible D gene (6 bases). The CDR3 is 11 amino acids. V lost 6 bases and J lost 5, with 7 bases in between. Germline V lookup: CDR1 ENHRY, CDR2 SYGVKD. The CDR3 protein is CAIREGETQYF. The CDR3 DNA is TGTGCCATCAGGGAGGGGGAGACCCAGTACTTC.

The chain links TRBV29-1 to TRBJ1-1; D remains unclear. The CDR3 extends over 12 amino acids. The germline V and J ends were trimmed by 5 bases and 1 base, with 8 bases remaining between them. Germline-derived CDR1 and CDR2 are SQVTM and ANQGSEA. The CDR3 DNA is TGCAGCGTTTGCCCCCCGAACACTGAAGCTTTCTTT. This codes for CSVCPPNTEAFF.

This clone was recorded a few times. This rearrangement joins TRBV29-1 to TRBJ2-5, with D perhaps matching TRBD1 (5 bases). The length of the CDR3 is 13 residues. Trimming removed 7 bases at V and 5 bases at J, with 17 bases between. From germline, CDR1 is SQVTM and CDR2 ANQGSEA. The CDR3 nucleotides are TGCAGCGCTCGGACACCCGTCGTGGAGACCCAGTACTTC. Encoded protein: CSARTPVVETQYF. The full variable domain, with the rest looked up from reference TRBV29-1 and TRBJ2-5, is SAVISQKPSRDICQRGTSLTIQCQVDSQVTMMFWYRQQPGQSLTLIATANQGSEATYESGFVIDKFPISRPNLTFSTLTVSNMSPEDSSIYLCSARTPVVETQYFGPGTRLLVL.

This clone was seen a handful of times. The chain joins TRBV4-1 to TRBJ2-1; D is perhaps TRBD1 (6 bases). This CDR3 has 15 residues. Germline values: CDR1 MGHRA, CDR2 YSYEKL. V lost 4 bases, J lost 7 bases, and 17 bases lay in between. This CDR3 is CASSLQGPSMNEQFF. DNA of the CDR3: TGCGCCAGCAGCCTACAGGGACCCTCCATGAATGAGCAGTTCTTC.